The source of this T cell receptor beta chain is a study of CXCR3-negative and CXCR3-positive naive CD8 T cells. Every CD8+ T cell subset underwent triplicate sorting at around 300,000 cells apiece. Notes on the study in general: Sequencing showed both naive subsets with comparably high diversity, and memory CD8+ cells much lower. Relative to CXCR3-negative naive cells, CXCR3-positive naive cells had more hydrophobic TRB CDR3s. Comparison of naive CXCR3-negative and CXCR3-positive cells revealed similar TRBV-TRBJ usage, while memory cells differed.

Each TRB cDNA library was prepared by 5' RACE (with UMI labels). TCRdb re-called the 5' RACE reads and gives one entry per CDR3 protein, without DNA. Its listing shows about 110,000 distinct CDR3 sequences. As for this clonotype: The antigen is undetermined.

This CDR3 contains 14 residues. Germline lookup yields CDR1 LNHDA and CDR2 SQIVND (reference sequence). The sample was naive CXCR3+ CD8+ T cells from blood. Regarding subset: CD45RO-CCR7+CD27+CD95- naive CD8+ T cells expressing CXCR3 (TNR3+). The J gene is TRBJ2-7, the V gene TRBV19; TCRdb designates TRBD1, a call that cannot be tested without DNA. The sequence was obtained from a human donor in good health. Some clones in this sample may be carry-over from other donors' samples. CDR3 loop: CASSWAGEAYEQYF.